These 31 T cell receptor beta chains share one sample of origin, sequenced in a study of CD8 T cells in ankylosing spondylitis. General study findings and limits: Ankylosing spondylitis blood appeared to carry a characteristic TCR beta motif of under ten highly homologous variants.

Their target antigens are unknown. A single record per CDR3 protein comes from TCRdb applying MiXCR to the 5' RACE reads. The profile shows about 800,000 distinct CDR3 sequences, 10% to 15% of them singletons. Sequenced input: blood, either unsorted or a sorted T cell fraction (not recorded which). These receptors originate from a male donor with ankylosing spondylitis.

This chain joins TRBV6-4 and TRBJ1-1, with TRBD1 identical over 7 bases. V dropped 6 bases and J dropped 1; count of bases not matched to a gene: 8. From germline, CDR1 is MRHNA and CDR2 SNTAGT. The CDR3 sequence is 15 residues long. The CDR3 loop reads CASSQEGTENTEAFF. CDR3 DNA sequence: TGTGCCAGCAGCCAAGAGGGGACAGAGAACACTGAAGCTTTCTTT.

This clonotype was counted many times. The chain carries TRBV20-1 and TRBJ2-5; D is undetermined. The CDR3 extends over 11 amino acids. V lost 6 bases to trimming and J lost 5 bases, with 10 bases between them. In germline, CDR1 is DFQATT, CDR2 SNEGSKA (reference sequence). The CDR3 region is CSAEFAETQYF. The CDR3 region has the DNA TGCAGTGCAGAGTTTGCCGAGACCCAGTACTTC.

This clonotype occurred a few times. This sequence joins TRBV4-2 and TRBJ1-6, with unresolved D. Per the germline V gene, CDR1 is LGHNA and CDR2 is YNFKEQ. The V end was cut by 0 bases, the J end by 9 bases, with 9 bases between. The CDR3 is 14 amino acids. CDR3 nucleotides: TGTGCCAGCAGCCAAGAGGGTTGGGGTTCACCCCTCCACTTT. It is translated as CASSQEGWGSPLHF.

There are many counts of this clonotype. This chain links TRBV20-1 with TRBJ2-1; no reliable D call. The germline V and J ends were trimmed by 7 bases and 8 bases, with 15 bases remaining between them. In germline, CDR1 is DFQATT, CDR2 SNEGSKA (reference sequence). The CDR3 is made up of 12 amino acids. The CDR3 loop reads CSGSEFADEQFF. CDR3 in DNA: TGCAGTGGGTCCGAATTTGCGGATGAGCAGTTCTTC.

This clonotype was seen a handful of times. The V gene is TRBV5-1, the J gene TRBJ1-1; D is possibly TRBD1 (6 bases). Trimming left V 6 bases short and J 4 bases short, with 13 bases between. The CDR3 contains 13 residues. Germline V gene sequence: CDR1 SGHRS, CDR2 YFSETQ. CDR3 DNA sequence: TGCGCCAGCAAATTTTCGGACAGCACTGAAGCTTTCTTT. It encodes CASKFSDSTEAFF.

This sequence joins TRBV28 and TRBJ1-1; 8 bases are a match to TRBD1. The germline CDR1 and CDR2 sequences are MDHEN and SYDVKM. J lost 5 bases, V lost 1 base, and 9 bases had no gene match. The CDR3 consists of 16 residues. CDR3 sequence (DNA): TGTGCCAGCAGTTTATACGACAGGGGAAAAGAAACTGAAGCTTTCTTT. Translating it yields CASSLYDRGKETEAFF.

The J gene is TRBJ2-7, the V gene TRBV5-1; D not certain. Germline V gene lookup returns CDR1 SGHRS and CDR2 YFSETQ. This CDR3 comprises 14 residues. The V end lost 1 base, the J end lost 7 bases, and 15 bases lay between the germline ends. CDR3: CASSLRVPADEQYF. The CDR3 DNA reads as TGCGCCAGCAGCTTGCGCGTTCCGGCGGATGAGCAGTACTTC.

As regards this clonotype: A much bigger clone sits one base away, suggesting this may be a read error. The CDR3 sequence: CCARVPRESSNSPLHF. The DNA for the CDR3 is TGCTGTGCTAGAGTACCCAGGGAGAGTAGCAATTCACCCCTCCACTTT. The rearrangement links TRBV20-1 to TRBJ1-6; D is perhaps TRBD1 (5 bases). CDR1 is DFQATT, CDR2 SNEGSKA, per germline (reference sequence). The CDR3 runs 16 residues.

This clonotype appeared many times. The V call is TRBV20-1, the J call TRBJ2-5; 7 bases are a match to TRBD1. V lost 7 bases and J lost 4; bases outside the gene matches: 12. This CDR3 is 14 amino acids long. Germline CDR1 is DFQATT and CDR2 is SNEGSKA (reference sequence). The CDR3 DNA reads TGCAGTGGGTACAGGGGCTCCCGAGGAGAGACCCAGTACTTC. Protein: CSGYRGSRGETQYF.

This chain connects TRBV20-1 to TRBJ2-7, with 8 bases fitting TRBD2. The length of the CDR3 is 13 residues. Trimming at V came to 6 bases and at J to 6 bases, leaving 10 bases not matched to a gene. Germline V CDR1 and CDR2: DFQATT, SNEGSKA (reference sequence). Written as DNA, the CDR3 is TGCAGTGCCCCCTACGGGAGGGCCTCCGAGCAGTACTTC. It encodes CSAPYGRASEQYF.

This clonotype has more than one count but fewer than ten. V is TRBV20-1 and J is TRBJ1-1, with D maybe TRBD1 (5 bases). V lost 6 bases and J lost 0, with 14 bases in between. CDR1 DFQATT and CDR2 SNEGSKA come from the germline V gene (reference sequence). The CDR3 is made up of 14 amino acids. The CDR3 DNA follows: TGCAGTGCCCATCGGGGGAGGATGAACACTGAAGCTTTCTTT. Protein sequence: CSAHRGRMNTEAFF.

The rearrangement uses TRBV12-3 or TRBV12-4 and TRBJ2-5, with 7 nucleotides matching TRBD2. J gave up 4 bases and V 5 bases, and 10 bases lay outside the gene matches. The CDR3 length is 15 residues. This chain's CDR3 is CASSAVAGPRETQYF. The CDR3 DNA reads TGTGCCAGCAGTGCAGTAGCGGGCCCTAGAGAGACCCAGTACTTC.

This clonotype was recorded a few times. The rearrangement joins TRBV25-1 to TRBJ1-5, with D possibly matching TRBD1 (6 bases). Between the trimmed V and J ends, which lost 4 bases and 6 bases, there was a span of 13 bases. The CDR3 runs 14 residues. Germline V CDR1 and CDR2: MGHDK, SYGVNS. As DNA, the CDR3 is TGTGCCAGCAGTGTGGCAGGGGCCGGTCAGCCCCAGCATTTT. It is translated as CASSVAGAGQPQHF.

Note on this clonotype: This may stem from a read error, because a much larger clone lies one nucleotide away. The rearrangement links TRBV29-1 to TRBJ2-1; TRBD2 matches at 11 bases. J gave up 5 bases and V 7 bases, and 13 bases lay outside the gene matches. This CDR3 is 16 amino acids long. The germline CDR1 and CDR2 sequences are SQVTM and ANQGSEA. The CDR3 loop reads CSGETSGKVSHNEQFF. CDR3 sequence (DNA): TGCAGCGGTGAGACTAGCGGGAAAGTTTCCCACAATGAGCAGTTCTTC.

This clonotype was recorded a few times. The chain couples TRBV4-3 to TRBJ2-1, with 9 bases fitting TRBD1. This CDR3 comprises 14 residues. CDR1 is LGHNA and CDR2 is YSLEER in the germline V gene. V trimming: 3 bases; J trimming: 8 bases; junction bases outside the gene matches: 5. As DNA, the CDR3 is TGCGCCAGCAGCCACGACACAGGGGGCGATGAGCAGTTCTTC. Residues: CASSHDTGGDEQFF.

This clonotype has only a few counts. This chain uses TRBV15 with TRBJ1-1; the D is unclear. This CDR3 has 14 amino acids. Trimming took off 0 bases at V and 11 bases at J, with 16 bases between the two ends. Germline CDR1 reads LNHNV; CDR2 reads YYDKDF (reference sequence). The CDR3 DNA is TGTGCCACCAGCAGAGATGTTTCGGCGGGTGCGGCTTTCTTT. Translation: CATSRDVSAGAAFF.

The sample holds a few counts of this clonotype. The V and J genes are TRBV28 and TRBJ2-1; the match to TRBD2 covers 10 bases. The CDR3 consists of 16 residues. Germline CDR1 is MDHEN and CDR2 is SYDVKM. V trimming: 5 bases; J trimming: 4 bases; junction bases outside the gene matches: 8. CDR3 sequence reads: CASSPLTSGLYNEQFF. In nucleotides, the CDR3 is TGTGCCAGCAGTCCCTTGACTAGCGGGCTTTACAATGAGCAGTTCTTC.

This clonotype was detected a few times. This chain uses TRBV5-1 with TRBJ2-4; 13 bases map to TRBD2. Germline V lookup: CDR1 SGHRS, CDR2 YFSETQ. Trimming cost V 4 bases and J 10 bases; bases outside gene matches: 8. The CDR3 has 15 residues. The chain's CDR3 is CASSPGTSGMRIQYF. The CDR3 DNA follows: TGCGCCAGCAGCCCCGGGACTAGCGGGATGAGAATTCAGTACTTC.

The V call is TRBV5-6, the J call TRBJ2-3; D is undetermined. Trimming removed 4 bases from V and 0 bases from J, with 9 bases in between. The CDR3 spans 14 residues. The germline CDR1 and CDR2 sequences are SGHDT and YYEEEE. The CDR3 spells CASSPGYSTDTQYF. For the CDR3, the DNA is TGTGCCAGCAGCCCAGGATATAGCACAGATACGCAGTATTTT.

V gene TRBV20-1 combines with J gene TRBJ1-5, with D perhaps TRBD1 (6 bases). The germline CDR1 and CDR2 sequences are DFQATT and SNEGSKA (reference sequence). The CDR3 loop spans 15 amino acids. V shed 0 bases and J shed 3 bases, with 12 bases lying between them. CDR3 in amino acids: CSARESGQLNQPQHF. The CDR3 DNA sequence: TGCAGTGCTAGAGAGTCCGGACAGCTCAATCAGCCCCAGCATTTT.

A few counts support this clonotype. The J gene is TRBJ1-2, the V gene TRBV7-6; no clear D. The germline V gene has CDR1 SGHVS and CDR2 FNYEAQ. The germline V and J ends were trimmed by 6 bases and 7 bases, with 21 bases remaining between them. CDR3 size: 15 residues. This CDR3 reads CASSSYTGEAGGYTF. Written as DNA, the CDR3 is TGTGCCAGCAGTAGTTACACGGGAGAGGCGGGTGGCTACACCTTC.

The rearrangement uses TRBV6-2 or TRBV6-3 and TRBJ2-6; D is ambiguous. The CDR3 is 13 residues long. The V end lost 6 bases, the J end lost 3 bases, and 6 bases lay between the germline ends. Germline V lookup: CDR1 MNHEY, CDR2 SVGEGT. CDR3 sequence: CASRGFGANVLTF. The CDR3 DNA reads as TGTGCCAGCAGGGGATTTGGGGCCAACGTCCTGACTTTC.

V usage is TRBV7-9 and J usage is TRBJ1-1; D is uncertain. Per the germline V gene, CDR1 is SEHNR and CDR2 is FQNEAQ (reference sequence). The ends were cut back, 1 base at V and 0 bases at J, with 9 bases in the middle. CDR3 length: 15 residues. Here the CDR3 reads CASSLEAVMNTEAFF. The CDR3 bases are TGTGCCAGCAGCTTAGAGGCAGTCATGAACACTGAAGCTTTCTTT.

This sequence joins TRBV20-1 and TRBJ2-2; 7 positions agree with TRBD1. Germline V gene data show CDR1 as DFQATT and CDR2 as SNEGSKA (reference sequence). The CDR3 spans 15 residues. J was trimmed by 4 bases and V by 6 bases; bases with no gene match: 11. This CDR3 reads CSARRQGAGTGELFF. As DNA, the CDR3 is TGCAGTGCCCGAAGACAGGGTGCGGGCACCGGGGAGCTGTTTTTT.

A few counts support this clonotype. The V and J genes are TRBV27 and TRBJ2-4, with D tentatively TRBD1 or TRBD2 (6 bases each). The CDR3 sequence is 14 residues long. CDR1 is MNHEY, CDR2 SMNVEV, per germline (reference sequence). V was clipped by 2 bases and J by 7 bases, with 12 bases between them. The CDR3 DNA sequence: TGTGCCAGCAGTTTAACGGGGGCTCGGAACATTCAGTACTTC. This codes for CASSLTGARNIQYF.

J is TRBJ2-3 and V is TRBV20-1; D is perhaps TRBD1 (6 bases). The V and J ends lost 4 bases and 2 bases respectively, with 16 bases between them. Germline CDR1 is DFQATT and CDR2 is SNEGSKA (reference sequence). CDR3 length equals 15 residues. CDR3 protein: CSAKDPQGDTDTQYF. In DNA form, the CDR3 reads TGCAGTGCTAAGGACCCACAGGGAGACACAGATACGCAGTATTTT.

The table lists this clonotype with a few counts. The chain carries TRBV29-1 and TRBJ1-2, with 9 bases lining up with TRBD1. The CDR3 covers 15 residues. V shed 2 bases and J 10 bases; nucleotides not matched to a gene: 14. Germline V lookup: CDR1 SQVTM, CDR2 ANQGSEA. CDR3 residues: CSVEKKTGGLSDYTF. The CDR3 bases are TGCAGCGTTGAAAAGAAGACAGGGGGGTTATCGGACTACACCTTC.

In its sample, this clonotype was seen a few times. The chain uses TRBV7-2 and TRBJ2-1; the match to TRBD2 covers 7 bases. After removal of 6 bases from V and 2 bases from J, the junction contained 7 bases not matched to a gene. Germline values: CDR1 SGHTA, CDR2 FQGNSA. CDR3 length: 15 amino acids. The chain's CDR3 is CASRGGRLAYNEQFF. CDR3 nucleotides: TGTGCCAGCAGGGGCGGGAGATTGGCCTACAATGAGCAGTTCTTC.

This clonotype appeared a few times. J is TRBJ2-7 and V is TRBV28; D gene ambiguous. The germline V gene encodes CDR1 MDHEN and CDR2 SYDVKM. CDR3 size: 13 residues. Trimming left V 2 bases short and J 3 bases short, with 8 bases between. The CDR3 loop is CASSLGRYYEQYF. Here the CDR3 DNA reads TGTGCCAGCAGTTTAGGCAGATACTACGAGCAGTACTTC.

For the CDR3, the DNA is TGTGCCAGCAGCTTAGCAGGGACAGGTCCGCCCCAGCATTTT. As protein: CASSLAGTGPPQHF. The chain employs TRBV7-9 and TRBJ1-5; TRBD1 agrees at 8 bases. After removal of 0 bases from V and 9 bases from J, the junction contained 4 bases not matched to a gene. CDR3 length: 14 residues. Looked up from germline, CDR1 is SEHNR and CDR2 is FQNEAQ (reference sequence).

This clonotype was counted many times. The chain links TRBV12-3 or TRBV12-4 to TRBJ2-1; 12 positions match TRBD2. V shed 9 bases, J shed 1 base, and the junction held 7 bases outside the gene matches. This CDR3 is built from 16 residues. CDR3 sequence: CASFRLAGESYNEQFF. CDR3 coding DNA: TGTGCCAGTTTTCGACTAGCGGGAGAATCCTACAATGAGCAGTTCTTC.